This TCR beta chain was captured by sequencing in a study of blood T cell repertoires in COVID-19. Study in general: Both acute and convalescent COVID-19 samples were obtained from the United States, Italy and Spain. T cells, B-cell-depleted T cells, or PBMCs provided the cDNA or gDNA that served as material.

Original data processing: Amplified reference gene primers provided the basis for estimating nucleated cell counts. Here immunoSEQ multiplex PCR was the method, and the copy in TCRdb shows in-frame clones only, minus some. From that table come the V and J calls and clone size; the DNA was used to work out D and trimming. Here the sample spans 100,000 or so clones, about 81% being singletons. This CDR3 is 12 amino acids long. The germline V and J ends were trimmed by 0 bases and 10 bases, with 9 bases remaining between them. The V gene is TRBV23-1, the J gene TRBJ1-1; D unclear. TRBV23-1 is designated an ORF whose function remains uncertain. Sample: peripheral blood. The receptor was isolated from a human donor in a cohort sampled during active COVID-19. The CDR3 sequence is CASSQSWARAFF. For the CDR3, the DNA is TGCGCCAGCAGTCAATCGTGGGCAAGAGCTTTCTTT.